This entry lists 25 T cell receptor beta chains sequenced from one sample in a study of patients and donors after allogeneic stem cell transplantation (dated by TCRdb to 2019 to 2021). Library preparation used RT-PCR. Sequencing used a NextSeq 550. Clones were called with MiXCR by TCRdb after fastp trimmed the public reads at Q25, and only in-frame beta chains were retained. Here each entry gathers all rows of one CDR3 protein and keeps the most common genes and DNA. This sample lists under 200,000 distinct CDR3 sequences; roughly 31% were detected once. The ten largest account for about 3.3% of the sample. The sequencing input was blood, either unsorted or a sorted T cell fraction (not recorded which). All receptors derive from a human donor who was either an allogeneic HSCT recipient or a stem cell or donor lymphocyte infusion donor (not recorded which). It is not recorded whose cells these are; they may come from a transplant donor.

This clonotype was observed at least ten times. The genes are TRBV12-3 or TRBV12-4 and TRBJ1-6, with unresolved D. CDR3 length: 13 amino acids. With 6 bases removed from V and 7 bases from J, the gap between germline ends came to 10 bases. The CDR3 protein is CASRPGINSPLHF. The CDR3 DNA follows: TGTGCCAGCAGGCCGGGGATCAATTCACCCCTCCACTTT.

The chain joins TRBV20-1 to TRBJ2-4; D ambiguous. V was shortened by 6 bases and J by 1 base, with 16 bases between the two germline ends. The germline CDR1 and CDR2 sequences are DFQATT and SNEGSKA (reference sequence). The CDR3 runs 15 residues. The CDR3 reads CSALDIGNAKNIQYF. CDR3 nucleotides: TGCAGTGCCCTCGACATTGGCAATGCCAAAAACATTCAGTACTTC.

The table lists this clonotype with a few counts. The chain recombines TRBV27 with TRBJ1-2; the D is unclear. CDR3 size: 14 residues. CDR1 MNHEY and CDR2 SMNVEV come from the germline V gene (reference sequence). The V gene lost 5 bases and the J gene lost 6 bases, with 16 bases spanning the gap. This chain's CDR3 is CASSPGQAGNGYTF. The CDR3 DNA is TGTGCCAGCAGTCCCGGCCAGGCGGGGAATGGCTACACCTTC.

The gene calls are TRBV6-5 and TRBJ2-3; D is unresolved. Deletions cut 4 bases from V and 5 bases from J, with 10 bases between. The CDR3 runs to 13 residues. CDR1 is MNHEY and CDR2 is SVGAGI in the germline V gene. CDR3 bases: TGTGCCAGCAGTTCCCCCGGTGTAGATACGCAGTATTTT. It translates to CASSSPGVDTQYF.

This clonotype was counted a few times. V and J are TRBV5-1 and TRBJ1-2, with TRBD1 identical over 8 bases. The CDR3 has 13 residues. Germline V gives CDR1 SGHRS, CDR2 YFSETQ. J lost 6 bases, V lost 2 bases, and 3 bases had no gene match. The CDR3 protein is CASSFTGGDGYTF. The CDR3 DNA reads as TGCGCCAGCAGCTTTACAGGGGGAGATGGCTACACCTTC.

This clonotype was seen more than once but under ten times. The chain has TRBV5-5 and TRBJ2-5; D gene unclear. This CDR3 has 15 residues. Per germline, CDR1 SGHKS and CDR2 YYEKEE (reference sequence). Between the trimmed V and J ends, which lost 0 bases and 5 bases, there was a span of 14 bases. This CDR3 is CASSLERVRGETQYF. The CDR3 coding sequence is TGTGCCAGCAGCTTGGAAAGGGTCCGTGGGGAGACCCAGTACTTC.

The chain recombines TRBV29-1 with TRBJ2-7; possibly TRBD1 for D (6 bases). The CDR3 is 13 residues long. The germline CDR1 and CDR2 sequences are SQVTM and ANQGSEA. Trimming took 3 bases from V and 3 from J, leaving 12 bases between them. The CDR3 loop reads CSVEGADLYEQYF. The CDR3 nucleotides read TGCAGCGTTGAGGGGGCGGACCTCTACGAGCAGTACTTC.

This clonotype was counted ten times or more. This sequence joins TRBV9 and TRBJ1-1; D is undetermined. Trimming stripped 1 base from V and 8 bases from J, with 12 bases between. Germline-derived CDR1 and CDR2 are SGDLS and YYNGEE. This CDR3 spans 13 amino acids. CDR3 DNA sequence: TGTGCCAGCAGCGTACAGTCGGGCAGGGAAGCTTTCTTT. Translating gives CASSVQSGREAFF.

This rearrangement joins TRBV7-6 to TRBJ2-5, with 13 bases fitting TRBD2. The CDR3 length is 15 residues. V shed 5 bases and J 7 bases; nucleotides not matched to a gene: 7. Per the germline V gene, CDR1 is SGHVS and CDR2 is FNYEAQ. The CDR3 nucleotides read TGTGCCAGCAGCACCCCTAGACTAGCGGGGGGGACCCAGTACTTC. Translated, it gives CASSTPRLAGGTQYF.

The chain recombines TRBV21-1 with TRBJ2-7; TRBD1 reflects the table's D call only, with no check against the DNA. TRBV21-1 is termed a pseudogene. There are 13 residues in the CDR3. The chain's CDR3 is CASTGTGAYEQYF. CDR3 DNA: TGTGCCAGCACCGGGACAGGGGCCTACGAGCAGTACTTC.

Ten or more counts support this clonotype. It is unclear where the CDR3 begins or ends on the DNA, so no DNA is shown, and the CDR3 is as TCRdb lists it. J is TRBJ1-2 and V is TRBV5-1. Per germline, CDR1 SGHRS and CDR2 YFSETQ. The CDR3 length is 13 residues, termini included. The CDR3 spells CASSFQLSLGYTF.

J is TRBJ2-1 and V is TRBV7-8, with 12 bases lining up with TRBD2. CDR1 SGHVS and CDR2 FQNEAQ come from the germline V gene. V lost 5 bases, J lost 8 bases, and 7 bases stayed unmatched. This CDR3 contains 15 residues. For the CDR3, the DNA is TGTGCCAGCAGCCGAGCGGCTAGCGGGAGGGATGAGCAGTTCTTC. Its translation is CASSRAASGRDEQFF.

This rearrangement joins TRBV5-1 to TRBJ2-7; D is perhaps TRBD1 (5 bases). The germline V and J ends were trimmed by 2 bases and 2 bases, with 11 bases remaining between them. The germline V gene has CDR1 SGHRS and CDR2 YFSETQ. This CDR3 region has 14 residues. DNA of the CDR3: TGCGCCAGCAGCTTAAGGGGCGCCCCCTACGAGCAGTACTTC. This sequence encodes CASSLRGAPYEQYF.

V and J are TRBV19 and TRBJ2-1; 9 bases match TRBD1. This CDR3 has 13 amino acids. Looked up from germline, CDR1 is LNHDA and CDR2 is SQIVND (reference sequence). The J segment lost 6 bases and the V segment lost 5 bases, leaving 2 bases of the junction unmatched. This CDR3 is CASSSDRGNEQFF. DNA of the CDR3: TGTGCCAGTAGTTCGGACAGGGGCAATGAGCAGTTCTTC.

The chain uses TRBV2 and TRBJ2-7, with 7 bases identical to TRBD2. The CDR3 is made up of 15 amino acids. Germline CDR1 and CDR2: SNHLY and FYNNEI. The V segment lost 8 bases and the J segment 5 bases; nucleotides outside the gene matches: 15. CDR3 amino acids: CASESSGRRSNEQYF. The CDR3 DNA reads as TGTGCCAGCGAATCTAGCGGTCGGCGTTCCAACGAGCAGTACTTC.

The chain joins TRBV15 to TRBJ2-1, with D perhaps matching TRBD1 (5 bases). Germline CDR1 is LNHNV and CDR2 is YYDKDF (reference sequence). This CDR3 has 14 amino acids. Trimming stripped 0 bases from V and 4 bases from J, with 7 bases between. The CDR3 region has the DNA TGTGCCACCAGCAGAGATAGGGGATACAATGAGCAGTTCTTC. It translates to CATSRDRGYNEQFF.

The count of this clonotype is one. At one boundary the junction diverges from the germline segment, which might be a read error. The chain is built from TRBV20-1 and TRBJ2-7; D remains ambiguous. The CDR3 covers 11 residues. Germline CDR1 DFQATT, CDR2 SNEGSKA (reference sequence). CDR3 residues: CSASSSYELYF. The CDR3 bases are TGCAGTGCTAGCTCGAGCTACGAGCTGTACTTC.

The chain combines TRBV4-3 with TRBJ2-3; no reliable D call. The CDR3 is 12 residues long. Deletions cut 5 bases from V and 4 bases from J, with 7 bases between. CDR1 and CDR2 (germline): LGHNA, YSLEER. CDR3 sequence (DNA): TGCGCCAGCAGCAACGGACCAGATACGCAGTATTTT. This codes for CASSNGPDTQYF.

V is TRBV10-3 and J is TRBJ2-1; no clear D. The CDR3 has 12 amino acids. CDR1 ENHRY and CDR2 SYGVKD come from the germline V gene. V lost 8 bases and J lost 7, with 12 bases in between. The CDR3 region has the DNA TGTGCCATCTCCCCGAATGAAAATGAGCAGTTCTTC. Translating it yields CAISPNENEQFF.

The table lists this clonotype with a few counts. The gene calls are TRBV29-1 and TRBJ1-2; 9 bases map to TRBD1. The CDR3 has 12 residues. The germline CDR1 and CDR2 sequences are SQVTM and ANQGSEA. Trimming removed 6 bases from V and 4 bases from J; junction bases left unmatched: 3. CDR3 nucleotides: TGCAGCGTGGGACAGGGCCCCTATGGCTACACCTTC. Translating it yields CSVGQGPYGYTF. Using reference TRBV29-1 and TRBJ1-2 for the parts outside the CDR3, the full variable domain is SAVISQKPSRDICQRGTSLTIQCQVDSQVTMMFWYRQQPGQSLTLIATANQGSEATYESGFVIDKFPISRPNLTFSTLTVSNMSPEDSSIYLCSVGQGPYGYTFGSGTRLTVV.

The V and J genes are TRBV6-2 or TRBV6-3 and TRBJ2-7; D gene unclear. CDR1 MNHEY and CDR2 SVGEGT come from the germline V gene. The CDR3 consists of 14 residues. Deletions cut 4 bases from V and 1 base from J, with 11 bases between. The CDR3 spells CASSWVGLSYEQYF. The CDR3 DNA is TGTGCCAGCAGTTGGGTGGGATTGTCCTACGAGCAGTACTTC.

V and J are TRBV4-2 and TRBJ2-2, with D maybe TRBD1 (5 bases). V gave up 3 bases and J gave up 3 bases, with 8 bases separating them. The germline gives CDR1 LGHNA, CDR2 YNFKEQ. The CDR3 is made up of 14 amino acids. The DNA of the CDR3 is TGTGCCAGCAGCCAGGGGCCTGACACCGGGGAGCTGTTTTTT. This encodes CASSQGPDTGELFF.

J is TRBJ1-1 and V is TRBV4-3; unclear D gene. The V gene's germline CDR1 is LGHNA and CDR2 YSLEER. Trimming stripped 3 bases from V and 6 bases from J, with 17 bases between. This CDR3 has 15 amino acids. CDR3 DNA: TGCGCCAGCAGCCACAACCTGCAGGCGGGCGCTGAAGCTTTCTTT. Translating it yields CASSHNLQAGAEAFF.

This clonotype was seen a few times. The chain links TRBV4-3 to TRBJ2-2, with 8 bases matching TRBD2. Germline assignment: CDR1 LGHNA and CDR2 YSLEER. V lost 4 bases and J lost 6; bases outside the gene matches: 7. This CDR3 spans 15 amino acids. The CDR3 DNA is TGCGCCAGCAGCCTCCGGACTAGCAGCTCCGGGGAGCTGTTTTTT. Translation gives CASSLRTSSSGELFF.

With respect to this clonotype: A much bigger clone sits one base away, suggesting this may be a read error. The chain uses TRBV2 and TRBJ1-2; D is possibly TRBD1 (5 bases). CDR3 length: 12 residues. Per germline, CDR1 SNHLY and CDR2 FYNNEI. CDR3 sequence (DNA): TGTGCCAGCAGCCTGGTCAGGGATGGCCACACCTTC. Amino acid sequence: CASSLVRDGHTF.